One sample yielded the 18 T cell receptor beta chains listed below, sequenced in a study of blood T cell repertoires in COVID-19. This table comes from immunoSEQ multiplex PCR, and its TCRdb copy is limited to in-frame clones, with some not included. The table includes about 180,000 clones, about nine tenths detected once. The sample consisted of PBMCs or T cells enriched from blood (not recorded which). The receptor set was obtained from a woman aged 18-29 years who had recovered from COVID-19.

This sequence joins TRBV5-1 and TRBJ1-4; TRBD1 matches 8 bases. The CDR3 has 15 amino acids. The V gene's germline CDR1 is SGHRS and CDR2 YFSETQ. Germline trimming cut 2 bases from V and 7 bases from J; bases unmatched to any gene: 7. The CDR3 here is CASSFRQGPTEKLFF. The CDR3 nucleotides are TGCGCCAGCAGCTTCCGACAGGGGCCCACTGAAAAACTGTTTTTT.

The CDR3 region is CASSQSRDRGLGNTEAFF. The CDR3 bases are TGTGCCAGCAGCCAATCCCGGGACAGGGGCCTGGGTAACACTGAAGCTTTCTTT. The chain has TRBV7-9 and TRBJ1-1; TRBD1 matches at 10 bases. Losses at the gene ends were 5 bases for V and 2 bases for J; bases not matched to a gene: 14. The germline CDR1 and CDR2 sequences are SEHNR and FQNEAQ (reference sequence). CDR3 length: 18 amino acids.

This chain connects TRBV9 to TRBJ2-1, with 8 bases identical to TRBD2. The germline V gene encodes CDR1 SGDLS and CDR2 YYNGEE. The CDR3 spans 17 residues. V dropped 3 bases and J dropped 3; count of bases not matched to a gene: 11. CDR3 region: CASSENLPAGGYNEQFF. As DNA, the CDR3 is TGTGCCAGCAGCGAGAACCTACCGGCGGGGGGCTACAATGAGCAGTTCTTC. The variable domain in full, completed from reference TRBV9 and TRBJ2-1, reads DSGVTQTPKHLITATGQRVTLRCSPRSGDLSVYWYQQSLDQGLQFLIQYYNGEERAKGNILERFSAQQFPDLHSELNLSSLELGDSALYFCASSENLPAGGYNEQFFGPGTRLTVL.

This clone was counted only a few times. The V and J genes are TRBV2 and TRBJ2-7; D is unresolved. The CDR3 totals 12 residues. Germline-derived CDR1 and CDR2 are SNHLY and FYNNEI. V lost 6 bases to trimming and J lost 4 bases, with 10 bases between them. The CDR3 spells CASSPHSYEQYF. In DNA, the CDR3 is TGTGCCAGCAGCCCCCACAGTTACGAGCAGTACTTC.

This chain connects TRBV23-1 to TRBJ2-5; perhaps TRBD1 as D (5 bases). TRBV23-1 is treated as an ORF (open reading frame) with a function not yet certain. This CDR3 has 15 residues. Trimming removed 5 bases from V and 4 bases from J, with 17 bases in between. The CDR3: CASSAETASRETQYF. The DNA for the CDR3 is TGCGCCAGCAGTGCCGAGACAGCTTCAAGAGAGACCCAGTACTTC.

The gene calls are TRBV24-1 and TRBJ2-1; 8 bases line up with TRBD2. With V trimmed by 3 bases and J by 6 bases, 6 bases remained unmatched. The CDR3 has 15 amino acids. Germline CDR1 KGHDR, CDR2 SFDVKD. CDR3 loop: CATSDSGSFINEQFF. The CDR3, as DNA: TGTGCCACCAGTGATAGCGGGAGTTTTATCAATGAGCAGTTCTTC.

Regarding this clone: Other nucleotide sequences in the sample specify the same CDR3. The chain joins TRBV7-9 to TRBJ2-7; D perhaps matches TRBD2 (5 bases). V was shortened by 1 base and J by 1 base, with 8 bases between the two germline ends. CDR1 and CDR2 from the germline V gene are SEHNR and FQNEAQ (reference sequence). The CDR3 sequence is 14 residues long. Here the CDR3 reads CASSLGGLSYEQYF. In DNA form, the CDR3 reads TGTGCCAGCAGCTTAGGCGGGTTATCCTACGAGCAGTACTTC.

J is TRBJ2-1 and V is TRBV5-1; 11 positions agree with TRBD2. J was trimmed by 10 bases and V by 3 bases; bases with no gene match: 3. Looked up from germline, CDR1 is SGHRS and CDR2 is YFSETQ. CDR3 length equals 13 residues. CDR3 sequence: CASSSLAGDEQFF. The DNA for the CDR3 is TGCGCCAGCAGCTCACTAGCGGGAGACGAGCAGTTCTTC. The complete variable domain, with remaining parts taken from reference TRBV5-1 and TRBJ2-1, reads KAGVTQTPRYLIKTRGQQVTLSCSPISGHRSVSWYQQTPGQGLQFLFEYFSETQRNKGNFPGRFSGRQFSNSRSEMNVSTLELGDSALYLCASSSLAGDEQFFGPGTRLTVL.

This clone was seen once. CDR3 coding DNA: TGTGCCAGATCTCAGGGTCCCCGAGACTCTGGAAACACCATATATTTT. It specifies CARSQGPRDSGNTIYF. The V gene is TRBV7-3, the J gene TRBJ1-3, with D possibly being TRBD1 (5 bases). V shed 9 bases and J shed 0 bases, with 18 bases lying between them. CDR3 size: 16 residues. In germline, CDR1 is SGHTA, CDR2 FQGTGA.

The chain employs TRBV28 and TRBJ2-4; TRBD2 might be the D (6 bases). Germline loops: CDR1 MDHEN, CDR2 SYDVKM. This CDR3 has 17 amino acids. Trimming took off 5 bases at V and 3 bases at J, with 20 bases between the two ends. In nucleotides, the CDR3 is TGTGCCAGCAGTCCGGGAGCCCCCCGAGAAGACAAAAACATTCAGTACTTC. This gives the protein CASSPGAPREDKNIQYF.

V gene TRBV4-2 combines with J gene TRBJ2-5; TRBD2 matches 7 bases. Germline V CDR1 and CDR2: LGHNA, YNFKEQ. This CDR3 is built from 16 residues. Trimming took 0 bases from V and 5 from J; bases not matched to a gene: 9. This CDR3 is CASSQEAGEVWETQYF. The CDR3 coding sequence is TGTGCCAGCAGCCAAGAGGCGGGGGAAGTGTGGGAGACCCAGTACTTC.

This clone was seen more than once but under ten times. This chain joins TRBV6-5 and TRBJ2-7; D remains ambiguous. Germline V lookup: CDR1 MNHEY, CDR2 SVGAGI. Between the trimmed V and J ends, which lost 6 bases and 7 bases, there was a span of 19 bases. CDR3 size: 14 residues. This CDR3 is CASSAYSTSWEQYF. The CDR3 DNA is TGTGCCAGCAGCGCGTACTCTACCTCCTGGGAGCAGTACTTC.

The V and J genes are TRBV4-1 and TRBJ1-1, with TRBD1 matching 8 bases. There are 16 residues in the CDR3. Germline values: CDR1 MGHRA, CDR2 YSYEKL. V lost 2 bases, J lost 1 base, and 6 bases stayed unmatched. CDR3 sequence reads: CASSQIGQGWNTEAFF. The CDR3 bases are TGCGCCAGCAGCCAAATAGGACAGGGCTGGAACACTGAAGCTTTCTTT.

The genes are TRBV15 and TRBJ1-2; 10 bases line up with TRBD1. V lost 3 bases, J lost 6 bases, and 4 bases stayed unmatched. The CDR3 is 14 amino acids. Germline V gene lookup returns CDR1 LNHNV and CDR2 YYDKDF (reference sequence). The CDR3 spells CATSRAGQGHGYTF. The CDR3 coding sequence is TGTGCCACCAGCAGGGCGGGACAGGGGCATGGCTACACCTTC.

The rearrangement links TRBV27 to TRBJ1-2; a weak D match, TRBD1 (5 bases). Germline loops: CDR1 MNHEY, CDR2 SMNVEV (reference sequence). The CDR3 is 13 residues long. V lost 2 bases to trimming and J lost 9 bases, with 13 bases between them. The CDR3 loop reads CASSLNGQGSYTF. DNA of the CDR3: TGTGCCAGCAGTTTAAACGGGCAGGGAAGCTACACCTTC.

The chain's CDR3 is CASSPTVTYNEQFF. CDR3 in DNA: TGTGCCAGCAGCCCGACAGTCACCTACAATGAGCAGTTCTTC. This chain links TRBV7-9 with TRBJ2-1; possible D gene TRBD1, 5 bases. The CDR3 runs to 14 residues. Germline V lookup: CDR1 SEHNR, CDR2 FQNEAQ (reference sequence). Trimming cost V 5 bases and J 2 bases, with 10 bases left between them.

The chain has TRBV19 and TRBJ1-6; D unclear. Trimming stripped 7 bases from V and 0 bases from J, with 13 bases between. From germline, CDR1 is LNHDA and CDR2 SQIVND (reference sequence). The CDR3 extends over 16 amino acids. The CDR3 DNA reads as TGTGCCAGTAATGCTGAAGGGAGCTCCTATAATTCACCCCTCCACTTT. As protein: CASNAEGSSYNSPLHF.

This chain connects TRBV9 to TRBJ2-4; D uncertain. The V gene lost 0 bases and the J gene lost 6 bases, with 13 bases spanning the gap. This CDR3 is built from 15 residues. Germline-derived CDR1 and CDR2 are SGDLS and YYNGEE. In nucleotides, the CDR3 is TGTGCCAGCAGCGTAGGCCTGGCCCGCGGAAACATTCAGTACTTC. Translation gives CASSVGLARGNIQYF.